This T cell receptor (beta chain) was obtained from a study of blood T cell repertoires in COVID-19. The authors' processing: The assay estimated nucleated cells by amplifying reference gene primers. Using immunoSEQ multiplex PCR, the repertoire was profiled, and TCRdb retains in-frame clones only, with some absent. The V and J calls and clone size were taken over from that table, and D and trimming were inferred from the DNA. The sample shows about 230,000 clones, around 80% of them seen only once. This CDR3 contains 15 residues. The junction had 9 bases not matched to a gene; V was cut back by 6 bases and J by 4 bases. Germline CDR1 reads MDHEN; CDR2 reads SYDVKM.

This receptor was taken from a young woman with COVID-19, enrolled during active disease. The chain combines TRBV28 with TRBJ1-2; TRBD1 agrees at 9 bases. Input material: peripheral blood. CDR3 DNA sequence: TGTGCCAGCAGACTACAGGGGGCCCGAGGCTATGGCTACACCTTC. Its protein is CASRLQGARGYGYTF.